Presented here are 28 T cell receptor beta chains from one specimen sequenced in a study of blood T cells in healthy people across ages. PCR was performed a second time for about 6 to 11 cycles using a sample-barcoded 5' primer and a J-beta primer mix. TCRdb passed the 5' RACE reads through MiXCR, listing each CDR3 protein once. In the table there are hundreds of thousands of distinct CDR3 sequences, under 45% of which are singletons. The sample was blood. All receptors derive from a man between 60 and 75 years old in good health.

This clonotype has a single count. One junction end does not reproduce the germline sequence, and a read error may be involved. CDR3 in amino acids: CASRLRGNEQFF. CDR3 in DNA: TGTGCCAGCAGACTGAGGGGCAATGAGCAGTTTTTC. The V gene is TRBV12-3 or TRBV12-4, the J gene TRBJ2-1; possibly TRBD1 or TRBD2 for D (5 bases each). This CDR3 is 12 amino acids long.

The V call is TRBV14, the J call TRBJ1-6; D gene uncertain. Per the germline V gene, CDR1 is SGHDN and CDR2 is FVKESK. The CDR3 loop spans 14 amino acids. V was clipped by 4 bases and J by 7 bases, with 11 bases between them. In DNA form, the CDR3 reads TGTGCCAGCAGCCTACTCGAACCCAATTCACCCCTCCACTTT. It translates to CASSLLEPNSPLHF.

The genes are TRBV18 and TRBJ1-2; perhaps TRBD1 as D (5 bases). The germline V and J ends were trimmed by 1 base and 1 base, with 10 bases remaining between them. The CDR3 spans 15 residues. From germline, CDR1 is KGHSH and CDR2 LQKENI. CDR3 sequence reads: CASSPLAGINYGYTF. The CDR3 DNA reads as TGTGCCAGCTCACCACTCGCAGGGATTAACTATGGCTACACCTTC.

V and J are TRBV3-1 and TRBJ2-7; 9 bases line up with TRBD1. The CDR3 has 15 residues. The V segment lost 5 bases and the J segment 2 bases; nucleotides outside the gene matches: 7. CDR1 and CDR2 from the germline V gene are LGHDT and YNNKEL (reference sequence). The CDR3 DNA reads TGTGCCAGCAGCAAGACAGGGGGGACTGCCTACGAGCAGTACTTC. Its protein product is CASSKTGGTAYEQYF.

This clonotype was counted only a few times. This chain joins TRBV11-3 and TRBJ1-2; no definite D call. Germline CDR1 SGHNT, CDR2 YENEEA. With 2 bases removed from V and 2 bases from J, the gap between germline ends came to 12 bases. This CDR3 has 15 residues. The CDR3, as DNA: TGTGCCAGCAGCTTAACTGAGGAACCCAACTATGGCTACACCTTC. It specifies CASSLTEEPNYGYTF.

The sample holds many counts of this clonotype. The genes are TRBV10-3 and TRBJ2-7, with TRBD1 identical over 8 bases. CDR3 length: 13 amino acids. Per germline, CDR1 ENHRY and CDR2 SYGVKD. V was clipped by 6 bases and J by 0 bases; unmatched bases: 1. The CDR3 protein is CAISGTGSYEQYF. CDR3 nucleotides: TGTGCCATCAGCGGGACAGGCTCCTACGAGCAGTACTTC.

The chain is built from TRBV5-1 and TRBJ2-7; 7 bases are a match to TRBD1. CDR1 is SGHRS, CDR2 YFSETQ, per germline. The CDR3 runs 14 residues. V was pared by 8 bases and J by 5 bases, with 13 bases of the junction left unmatched. The CDR3 protein is CASTPTGVSHEQYF. CDR3 bases: TGCGCCAGTACTCCAACAGGGGTTAGCCACGAGCAGTACTTC.

V gene TRBV28 combines with J gene TRBJ2-7; maybe TRBD1 (6 bases). The CDR3 totals 14 residues. Germline CDR1 is MDHEN and CDR2 is SYDVKM. Trimming took 3 bases from V and 3 from J, leaving 12 bases between them. The CDR3, as DNA: TGTGCCAGCAGTTTCCAGACAGGACTCTACGAGCAGTACTTC. Amino acid sequence: CASSFQTGLYEQYF.

J is TRBJ1-4 and V is TRBV6-1; TRBD1 matches 7 bases. This CDR3 region has 13 residues. Germline-derived CDR1 and CDR2 are MNHNS and SASEGT. V trimming: 6 bases; J trimming: 8 bases; junction bases outside the gene matches: 6. The CDR3 sequence is CASSDREEEKLFF. DNA for the CDR3: TGTGCCAGCAGCGACAGGGAGGAAGAAAAACTGTTTTTT.

V gene TRBV10-1 combines with J gene TRBJ1-5; D unresolved. V was trimmed by 0 bases and J by 9 bases, leaving 15 bases between them. Germline V CDR1 and CDR2: WNHNN, SYGVQD (reference sequence). The CDR3 runs to 15 residues. The CDR3 region is CASSESLGPLTPQHF. Here the CDR3 DNA reads TGCGCCAGCAGTGAGTCGTTAGGACCCCTAACGCCCCAGCATTTT.

This chain joins TRBV20-1 and TRBJ2-1; a possible D gene is TRBD1 (6 bases). The DNA end favors TRBJ2-7, so the J call may be wrong. CDR3 length equals 13 residues. Germline loops: CDR1 DFQATT, CDR2 SNEGSKA (reference sequence). DNA of the CDR3: TGCAGTGCCGTGACAGGTTATTACAATGAGCAGTACTTC. Translated: CSAVTGYYNEQYF.

The chain couples TRBV20-1 to TRBJ2-3, with 11 nucleotides matching TRBD2. Germline V lookup: CDR1 DFQATT, CDR2 SNEGSKA (reference sequence). Unmatched junction bases numbered 6, after V lost 1 base and J lost 3 bases. The length of the CDR3 is 16 residues. CDR3: CSARGGLAGSTDTQYF. The DNA of the CDR3 is TGCAGTGCTAGAGGTGGACTAGCGGGTTCGACAGATACGCAGTATTTT.

This clonotype has a handful of counts. This chain connects TRBV20-1 to TRBJ1-4; D not resolved. The CDR3 extends over 12 amino acids. CDR1 is DFQATT, CDR2 SNEGSKA, per germline (reference sequence). Trimming shortened V by 0 bases and J by 8 bases, and 7 bases separated the two germline ends. The DNA of the CDR3 is TGCAGTGCTAGAGATCCCCCGGAAAAACTGTTTTTT. Its protein product is CSARDPPEKLFF.

The genes are TRBV20-1 and TRBJ2-1; D is possibly TRBD1 (5 bases). Germline lookup yields CDR1 DFQATT and CDR2 SNEGSKA (reference sequence). Trimming shortened V by 2 bases and J by 6 bases, and 17 bases separated the two germline ends. The CDR3 loop spans 15 amino acids. The CDR3 reads CSARNVLTACNEQFF. CDR3 DNA: TGCAGTGCTAGAAATGTGTTGACAGCCTGCAATGAGCAGTTCTTC.

On this clonotype: A read error may account for a junction end that differs from germline. The chain has TRBV3-1 and TRBJ2-7, with D uncertain. This CDR3 spans 13 amino acids. In germline, CDR1 is LGHDT, CDR2 YNNKEL (reference sequence). CDR3 sequence: CASKTTIDNELYF. DNA for the CDR3: TGTGCCAGTAAAACCACGATCGACAATGAGCTGTACTTC.

This clonotype appeared many times. This chain links TRBV4-3 with TRBJ1-6; D is ambiguous. The CDR3 spans 16 residues. V lost 4 bases and J 7 bases, leaving 17 bases between the germline ends. The V gene's germline CDR1 is LGHNA and CDR2 YSLEER. The CDR3 reads CASSRRATAGNSPLHF. CDR3 bases: TGCGCCAGCAGCCGACGGGCGACGGCGGGGAATTCACCCCTCCACTTT.

V and J are TRBV7-9 and TRBJ1-1, with 9 nucleotides matching TRBD1. There are 13 residues in the CDR3. V shed 1 base, J shed 11 bases, and the junction held 5 bases outside the gene matches. The germline V gene has CDR1 SEHNR and CDR2 FQNEAQ (reference sequence). Here the CDR3 reads CASSLVGDREAFF. CDR3 in DNA: TGTGCCAGCAGCTTAGTCGGGGACAGGGAGGCTTTCTTT.

This rearrangement joins TRBV6-2 or TRBV6-3 to TRBJ2-3, with D unresolved. CDR3 size: 16 residues. Trimming removed 0 bases at V and 3 bases at J, with 13 bases between. Germline CDR1 MNHEY, CDR2 SVGEGT. The CDR3 DNA sequence: TGTGCCAGCAGTTACTCGCCGAAATCCCCAACAGATACGCAGTATTTT. It yields the protein CASSYSPKSPTDTQYF.

The chain links TRBV20-1 to TRBJ1-6, with a weak D call TRBD1 (5 bases). The CDR3 has 15 amino acids. The V and J ends lost 5 bases and 1 base respectively, with 12 bases between them. CDR1 and CDR2 (germline): DFQATT, SNEGSKA (reference sequence). CDR3 amino acids: CSAGPGGSYNSPLHF. The CDR3, as DNA: TGCAGTGCTGGGCCCGGGGGTTCCTATAATTCACCCCTCCACTTT.

This clonotype was seen a few times. The V call is TRBV9, the J call TRBJ1-6; D not resolved. Trimming cost V 4 bases and J 5 bases, with 10 bases left between them. CDR3 size: 14 residues. The germline V gene has CDR1 SGDLS and CDR2 YYNGEE. DNA for the CDR3: TGTGCCAGCAGCCCCCATAGAGATAATTCACCCCTCCACTTT. As protein: CASSPHRDNSPLHF.

The chain combines TRBV12-3 or TRBV12-4 with TRBJ2-5; tentative D call: TRBD2 (7 bases). This CDR3 contains 15 residues. V gave up 5 bases and J gave up 11 bases, with 24 bases separating them. The CDR3: CASSLTGRGRDIQYF. In DNA form, the CDR3 reads TGTGCCAGCAGTCTTACAGGGAGGGGTAGGGATATTCAGTACTTC.

Concerning this clonotype: Compared with germline, one end of the junction differs, possibly owing to a read error. The chain couples TRBV18 to TRBJ2-3, with TRBD1 identical over 10 bases. CDR3 length: 15 amino acids. Germline V gene sequence: CDR1 KGHSH, CDR2 LQKENI. The CDR3 here is CASSLTGGYTETQYF. DNA of the CDR3: TGTGCCAGCTCACTGACAGGGGGCTACACAGAGACGCAGTATTTT.

The V call is TRBV9, the J call TRBJ1-2, with a weak D call TRBD1 (5 bases). V lost 0 bases and J 7 bases, leaving 13 bases between the germline ends. CDR3 length: 14 amino acids. Per the germline V gene, CDR1 is SGDLS and CDR2 is YYNGEE. The CDR3 coding sequence is TGTGCCAGCAGCGTAGAGGCAGGGAGGGGTGGCTACACCTTC. As protein: CASSVEAGRGGYTF.

This clonotype was counted only a few times. The V and J genes are TRBV28 and TRBJ2-7; 10 bases are a match to TRBD1. Trimming cost V 3 bases and J 1 base; bases outside gene matches: 18. This CDR3 contains 20 residues. The germline V gene encodes CDR1 MDHEN and CDR2 SYDVKM. CDR3 region: CASSFPPPGQGPRISYEQYF. CDR3 bases: TGTGCCAGCAGTTTCCCCCCCCCGGGACAGGGGCCTAGGATATCCTACGAGCAGTACTTC.

The rearrangement links TRBV4-3 to TRBJ2-2; TRBD1 matches 10 bases. CDR1 is LGHNA and CDR2 is YSLEER in the germline V gene. The CDR3 consists of 17 residues. V lost 0 bases and J lost 8; bases outside the gene matches: 9. The CDR3, as DNA: TGCGCCAGCAGCCAAGATAGCATGACAGGGGGCTGGGGGGAGCTGTTTTTT. This gives the protein CASSQDSMTGGWGELFF.

This clonotype has a handful of counts. In DNA form, the CDR3 reads TGTGCCAGCAGCACCGCCTTCCAGGGGATCACAGATACGCAGTATTTT. Translated, it gives CASSTAFQGITDTQYF. This chain links TRBV5-6 with TRBJ2-3; TRBD1 is a possible D gene (6 bases). V was cut by 4 bases and J by 2 bases, with 17 bases left in between. This CDR3 is built from 16 residues. Germline V gene sequence: CDR1 SGHDT, CDR2 YYEEEE.

This chain joins TRBV7-3 and TRBJ1-1; possible D gene TRBD1, 6 bases. Germline V gene lookup returns CDR1 SGHTA and CDR2 FQGTGA. This CDR3 contains 15 residues. V gave up 1 base and J gave up 4 bases, with 13 bases separating them. CDR3 sequence (DNA): TGTGCCAGCAGCTTAATCGTCAGGGGAGGCACTGAAGCTTTCTTT. Protein: CASSLIVRGGTEAFF.

A few counts support this clonotype. The V gene is TRBV6-1, the J gene TRBJ1-2, with 12 bases identical to TRBD1. This CDR3 is built from 14 residues. Germline V lookup: CDR1 MNHNS, CDR2 SASEGT. With V trimmed by 4 bases and J by 8 bases, 5 bases remained unmatched. The CDR3 is CASSAGQGAEGYTF. In DNA, the CDR3 is TGTGCCAGCAGTGCGGGACAGGGGGCTGAGGGCTACACCTTC.